The 29 T cell receptor beta chains in this list originate from one sample, sequenced in a study of cytomegalovirus exposure and HLA in healthy donors. The data were produced by immunoSEQ multiplex PCR, yet TCRdb's version contains in-frame clones alone and is incomplete. The sample has about 110,000 clones; approximately 94% are singletons. The sequencing sample was made of PBMCs. These receptors were taken from a woman aged 18-29 years in good health and CMV-seronegative.

The V and J genes are TRBV21-1 and TRBJ1-5; the D call in the table, TRBD1, was not verified against the DNA. TRBV21-1 corresponds to a pseudogene. CDR3 size: 18 residues. The CDR3 is CASSKAAGCSGWAQPQHF. For the CDR3, the DNA is TGTGCCAGCAGCAAGGCGGCAGGGTGCTCGGGTTGGGCTCAGCCCCAGCATTTT.

CDR3 residues: CSVEDLGTYGYTF. The CDR3 DNA reads TGCAGCGTTGAAGATCTTGGGACATATGGCTACACCTTC. V gene TRBV29-1 combines with J gene TRBJ1-2; perhaps TRBD1 as D (6 bases). The CDR3 covers 13 residues. The ends were cut back, 0 bases at V and 5 bases at J, with 10 bases in the middle. Germline V CDR1 and CDR2: SQVTM, ANQGSEA. Together with reference TRBV29-1 and TRBJ1-2, the CDR3 gives the full variable domain: SAVISQKPSRDICQRGTSLTIQCQVDSQVTMMFWYRQQPGQSLTLIATANQGSEATYESGFVIDKFPISRPNLTFSTLTVSNMSPEDSSIYLCSVEDLGTYGYTFGSGTRLTVV.

V usage is TRBV29-1 and J usage is TRBJ2-5, with unresolved D. Trimming took off 6 bases at V and 5 bases at J, with 10 bases between the two ends. Germline V CDR1 and CDR2: SQVTM, ANQGSEA. The CDR3 is made up of 11 amino acids. The CDR3 reads CSVEASETQYF. In DNA, the CDR3 is TGCAGCGTCGAGGCGTCGGAGACCCAGTACTTC.

The chain links TRBV28 to TRBJ2-1; 8 bases line up with TRBD2. Germline V lookup: CDR1 MDHEN, CDR2 SYDVKM. V was pared by 10 bases and J by 5 bases, with 7 bases of the junction left unmatched. CDR3 length: 13 residues. DNA of the CDR3: TGTGCCACCCGGGGAGCGGGGGACAATGAGCAGTTCTTC. It yields the protein CATRGAGDNEQFF. The full variable domain, in which reference TRBV28 and TRBJ2-1 provide the parts outside the CDR3, is DVKVTQSSRYLVKRTGEKVFLECVQDMDHENMFWYRQDPGLGLRLIYFSYDVKMKEKGDIPEGYSVSREKKERFSLILESASTNQTSMYLCATRGAGDNEQFFGPGTRLTVL.

The CDR3 protein is CASSGTGVFGNQPQHF. For the CDR3, the DNA is TGCGCCAGCTCCGGGACAGGGGTGTTTGGCAATCAGCCCCAGCATTTT. This chain connects TRBV4-1 to TRBJ1-5, with 10 bases identical to TRBD1. Trimming at V came to 8 bases and at J to 2 bases, leaving 9 bases not matched to a gene. The CDR3 is made up of 16 amino acids. From germline, CDR1 is MGHRA and CDR2 YSYEKL.

V usage is TRBV19 and J usage is TRBJ2-1; TRBD2 matches 9 bases. Germline loops: CDR1 LNHDA, CDR2 SQIVND (reference sequence). This CDR3 contains 20 residues. V lost 6 bases and J lost 4; bases outside the gene matches: 22. The CDR3 is CASRPRAGGPSNKRYNEQFF. The CDR3 region has the DNA TGTGCCAGTAGACCGAGGGCGGGGGGGCCCAGTAACAAACGATACAATGAGCAGTTCTTC.

The chain recombines TRBV7-2 with TRBJ2-3; no definite D call. V was trimmed by 8 bases and J by 6 bases, leaving 12 bases between them. There are 12 residues in the CDR3. The germline V gene has CDR1 SGHTA and CDR2 FQGNSA. This chain's CDR3 is CASRSFRDTQYF. CDR3 sequence (DNA): TGTGCCAGCCGGTCGTTCCGGGATACGCAGTATTTT.

The chain has TRBV5-1 and TRBJ2-3; D remains ambiguous. Germline-derived CDR1 and CDR2 are SGHRS and YFSETQ. The CDR3 length is 12 residues. The ends were cut back, 4 bases at V and 9 bases at J, with 12 bases in the middle. The CDR3 region is CASSESELTQYF. The DNA for the CDR3 is TGCGCCAGCAGCGAGTCCGAGCTAACGCAGTATTTT.

V usage is TRBV18 and J usage is TRBJ2-3, with 7 bases fitting TRBD1. CDR3 length: 14 amino acids. The germline V gene has CDR1 KGHSH and CDR2 LQKENI. The J segment lost 3 bases and the V segment lost 1 base, leaving 1 base of the junction unmatched. The CDR3 reads CASSPQGATDTQYF. CDR3 sequence (DNA): TGTGCCAGCTCACCACAGGGGGCAACAGATACGCAGTATTTT. The entire variable domain, with the rest obtained from reference TRBV18 and TRBJ2-3, is as follows: NAGVMQNPRHLVRRRGQEARLRCSPMKGHSHVYWYRQLPEEGLKFMVYLQKENIIDESGMPKERFSAEFPKEGPSILRIQQVVRGDSAAYFCASSPQGATDTQYFGPGTRLTVL.

This clone has just one count. V and J are TRBV7-9 and TRBJ1-4; possibly TRBD1 for D (5 bases). The V gene lost 4 bases and the J gene lost 4 bases, with 10 bases spanning the gap. Germline CDR1 is SEHNR and CDR2 is FQNEAQ (reference sequence). The CDR3 is 14 amino acids. The CDR3 DNA reads as TGTGCCAGCAGCTCAGACAGCCTTAATGAAAAACTGTTTTTT. Translation: CASSSDSLNEKLFF.

The chain uses TRBV4-1 and TRBJ2-7, with TRBD2 matching 9 bases. V shed 4 bases and J 5 bases; nucleotides not matched to a gene: 15. Germline V gene sequence: CDR1 MGHRA, CDR2 YSYEKL. The CDR3 runs 17 residues. CDR3 region: CASSLGDGGGVGNEQYF. The CDR3 nucleotides read TGCGCCAGCAGCCTCGGGGATGGCGGGGGGGTGGGGAACGAGCAGTACTTC.

V gene TRBV4-2 combines with J gene TRBJ2-3, with unresolved D. Germline V gene data show CDR1 as LGHNA and CDR2 as YNFKEQ. This CDR3 is 13 amino acids long. Trimming took 0 bases from V and 6 from J, leaving 7 bases between them. The CDR3 region is CASSQDILDTQYF. The DNA of the CDR3 is TGTGCCAGCAGCCAAGATATTTTGGATACGCAGTATTTT.

CDR3 in DNA: TGTGCCAGCAGCTTCCTAGATGCAACTAATGAAAAACTGTTTTTT. Translation: CASSFLDATNEKLFF. The chain has TRBV7-9 and TRBJ1-4; D remains unclear. Germline V gene sequence: CDR1 SEHNR, CDR2 FQNEAQ (reference sequence). Trimming took off 3 bases at V and 0 bases at J, with 8 bases between the two ends. This CDR3 comprises 15 residues.

V usage is TRBV29-1 and J usage is TRBJ1-2; D possibly corresponds to TRBD1 (6 bases). The CDR3 runs to 12 residues. The germline V gene has CDR1 SQVTM and CDR2 ANQGSEA. Deletions cut 2 bases from V and 4 bases from J, with 8 bases between. The CDR3, as DNA: TGCAGCGTTGAAAGGACAGCCTATGGCTACACCTTC. It yields the protein CSVERTAYGYTF. The variable domain in full, completed from reference TRBV29-1 and TRBJ1-2, reads SAVISQKPSRDICQRGTSLTIQCQVDSQVTMMFWYRQQPGQSLTLIATANQGSEATYESGFVIDKFPISRPNLTFSTLTVSNMSPEDSSIYLCSVERTAYGYTFGSGTRLTVV.

V is TRBV14 and J is TRBJ1-1; no reliable D call. The CDR3 spans 16 residues. CDR1 and CDR2 (germline): SGHDN, FVKESK. V lost 1 base, J lost 5 bases, and 17 bases lay in between. The DNA of the CDR3 is TGTGCCAGCAGCCAAGGAGTTTCCCTAGTGCTGACTGAAGCTTTCTTT. Residues: CASSQGVSLVLTEAFF.

This rearrangement joins TRBV30 to TRBJ1-6; tentative D call: TRBD1 (6 bases). Trimming removed 2 bases from V and 9 bases from J, with 8 bases in between. Germline CDR1 is GTSNPN and CDR2 is SVGIG (reference sequence). The CDR3 length is 12 residues. CDR3 nucleotide sequence: TGTGCCTGGAGTAGGACAGTTTCACCCCTCCACTTT. As protein: CAWSRTVSPLHF. The entire variable domain, with the rest obtained from reference TRBV30 and TRBJ1-6, is as follows: SQTIHQWPATLVQPVGSPLSLECTVEGTSNPNLYWYRQAAGRGLQLLFYSVGIGQISSEVPQNLSASRPQDRQFILSSKKLLLSDSGFYLCAWSRTVSPLHFGNGTRLTVT.

V is TRBV30 and J is TRBJ1-4; D unresolved. The CDR3 is 11 amino acids. V was clipped by 1 base and J by 11 bases, with 8 bases between them. Germline CDR1 and CDR2: GTSNPN and SVGIG (reference sequence). The CDR3: CAWSDWRKLFF. CDR3 nucleotide sequence: TGTGCCTGGAGTGATTGGAGGAAACTGTTTTTT. The full variable domain, in which reference TRBV30 and TRBJ1-4 provide the parts outside the CDR3, is SQTIHQWPATLVQPVGSPLSLECTVEGTSNPNLYWYRQAAGRGLQLLFYSVGIGQISSEVPQNLSASRPQDRQFILSSKKLLLSDSGFYLCAWSDWRKLFFGSGTQLSVL.

The gene calls are TRBV7-2 and TRBJ1-1, with 8 bases that match TRBD1. The junction had 5 bases not matched to a gene; V was cut back by 5 bases and J by 6 bases. The CDR3 spans 13 residues. Per the germline V gene, CDR1 is SGHTA and CDR2 is FQGNSA. The chain's CDR3 is CASSPGQGAEAFF. The DNA of the CDR3 is TGTGCCAGCAGCCCAGGACAGGGAGCTGAAGCTTTCTTT.

This clone is a singleton in its sample. The gene calls are TRBV27 and TRBJ1-1; the D is unclear. Trimming took 2 bases from V and 4 from J, leaving 14 bases between them. Germline CDR1 MNHEY, CDR2 SMNVEV (reference sequence). The CDR3 totals 15 residues. DNA for the CDR3: TGTGCCAGCAGTTTACTCGGTCCACGGGGCACTGAAGCTTTCTTT. Its protein product is CASSLLGPRGTEAFF.

The chain joins TRBV28 to TRBJ1-6; 9 bases are a match to TRBD1. The ends lost 3 bases at V and 7 bases at J; junction bases unmatched: 13. The CDR3 covers 18 residues. Germline CDR1 and CDR2: MDHEN and SYDVKM. This chain's CDR3 is CASSFPVGTGSQNSPLHF. For the CDR3, the DNA is TGTGCCAGCAGTTTCCCCGTGGGGACAGGGTCCCAAAATTCACCCCTCCACTTT.

This sequence joins TRBV6-5 and TRBJ1-6, with D uncertain. The CDR3 runs to 12 residues. The V end lost 7 bases, the J end lost 4 bases, and 5 bases lay between the germline ends. CDR1 and CDR2 from the germline V gene are MNHEY and SVGAGI. The CDR3 reads CASKEYNSPLHF. CDR3 sequence (DNA): TGTGCCAGCAAGGAGTATAATTCACCCCTCCACTTT.

This sequence joins TRBV5-6 and TRBJ2-3; TRBD2 agrees at 12 bases. The CDR3 contains 15 residues. Looked up from germline, CDR1 is SGHDT and CDR2 is YYEEEE. Germline trimming cut 4 bases from V and 5 bases from J; bases unmatched to any gene: 5. Here the CDR3 reads CASSPEGLAGDTQYF. In nucleotides, the CDR3 is TGTGCCAGCAGCCCCGAGGGACTAGCGGGAGATACGCAGTATTTT.

The chain carries TRBV7-3 and TRBJ1-6; the D gene is possibly TRBD1 (5 bases). The CDR3 sequence is 16 residues long. V was cut by 2 bases and J by 0 bases, with 8 bases left in between. Germline V gives CDR1 SGHTA, CDR2 FQGTGA. DNA of the CDR3: TGTGCCAGCAGCTTAGGGGGGAGCTCCTATAATTCACCCCTCCACTTT. Protein product: CASSLGGSSYNSPLHF.

The chain carries TRBV28 and TRBJ1-2; 7 bases are a match to TRBD1. After removal of 5 bases from V and 4 bases from J, the junction contained 10 bases not matched to a gene. The CDR3 consists of 15 residues. Germline V CDR1 and CDR2: MDHEN, SYDVKM. As DNA, the CDR3 is TGTGCCAGCAGTCCTACAGGGGCTGGAGTCTATGGCTACACCTTC. Amino acids: CASSPTGAGVYGYTF.

The CDR3 region is CASSLRLRGQGGYEQYF. CDR3 bases: TGCGCCAGCAGCTTGCGCCTTCGGGGACAGGGGGGGTACGAGCAGTACTTC. V and J are TRBV5-1 and TRBJ2-7, with 11 bases lining up with TRBD1. The CDR3 totals 17 residues. The V gene's germline CDR1 is SGHRS and CDR2 YFSETQ. V gave up 1 base and J gave up 4 bases; unmatched junction bases: 10.

The chain uses TRBV7-2 and TRBJ1-5, with D possibly matching TRBD1 (5 bases). The CDR3 extends over 17 amino acids. V was trimmed by 7 bases and J by 0 bases, leaving 19 bases between them. CDR1 is SGHTA and CDR2 is FQGNSA in the germline V gene. CDR3 sequence reads: CASTSQVGGYSNQPQHF. CDR3 nucleotide sequence: TGTGCCAGCACCTCACAGGTCGGGGGATATAGCAATCAGCCCCAGCATTTT.

The chain carries TRBV15 and TRBJ2-1; 13 bases fit TRBD2. V was pared by 3 bases and J by 5 bases, with 4 bases of the junction left unmatched. The CDR3 is 16 amino acids. Germline CDR1 LNHNV, CDR2 YYDKDF (reference sequence). The CDR3 region is CATSRGGLAGDNEQFF. The CDR3 DNA follows: TGTGCCACCAGCAGGGGAGGACTAGCGGGGGACAATGAGCAGTTCTTC.

V gene TRBV4-2 combines with J gene TRBJ2-1, with 7 positions matching TRBD2. Trimming took 4 bases from V and 7 from J; bases not matched to a gene: 10. This CDR3 spans 15 amino acids. Germline values: CDR1 LGHNA, CDR2 YNFKEQ. The DNA of the CDR3 is TGTGCCAGCAGCCGACTCCACGCGGGGGAAAATGAGCAGTTCTTC. It specifies CASSRLHAGENEQFF.

The genes are TRBV18 and TRBJ1-6, with TRBD1 matching over 8 bases. V was pared by 5 bases and J by 8 bases, with 5 bases of the junction left unmatched. Germline CDR1 and CDR2: KGHSH and LQKENI. The CDR3 runs 14 residues. CDR3 coding DNA: TGTGCCAGCTCAGCGACAGGGGAGGATTCACCCCTCCACTTT. Encoded protein: CASSATGEDSPLHF.